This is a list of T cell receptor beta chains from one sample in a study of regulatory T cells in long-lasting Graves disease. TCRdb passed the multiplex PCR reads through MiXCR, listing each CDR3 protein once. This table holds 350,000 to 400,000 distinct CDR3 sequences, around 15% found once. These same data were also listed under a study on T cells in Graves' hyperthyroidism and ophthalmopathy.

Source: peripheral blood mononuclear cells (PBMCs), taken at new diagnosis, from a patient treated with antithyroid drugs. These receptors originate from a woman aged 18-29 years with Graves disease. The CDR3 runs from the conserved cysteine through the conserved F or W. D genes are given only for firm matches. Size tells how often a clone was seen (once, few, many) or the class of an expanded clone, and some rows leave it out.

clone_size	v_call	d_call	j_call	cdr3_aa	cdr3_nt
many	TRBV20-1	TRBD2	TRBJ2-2	CSAYASAGGHTGELFF	TGCAGTGCTTACGCCTCAGCGGGGGGTCACACCGGGGAGCTGTTTTTT
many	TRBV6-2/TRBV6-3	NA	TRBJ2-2	CASSYDTTGELFF	TGTGCCAGCAGTTACGACACCACCGGGGAGCTGTTTTTT
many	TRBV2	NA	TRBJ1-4	CASRGGTVYEKLFF	TGTGCCAGCAGGGGAGGAACAGTCTATGAAAAACTGTTTTTT
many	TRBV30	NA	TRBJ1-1	CAWRRGTTEAFF	TGTGCCTGGAGAAGAGGGACGACTGAAGCTTTCTTT
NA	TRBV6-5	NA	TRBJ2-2	CASSYPKNTGELFF	TGTGCCAGCAGTTACCCCAAAAACACCGGGGAGCTGTTTTTT
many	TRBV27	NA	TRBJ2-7	CASSFNGAFSYEQYF	TGTGCCAGCAGTTTTAACGGGGCCTTTTCCTACGAGCAGTACTTC
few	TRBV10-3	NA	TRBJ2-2	CAIKVGTLSTGELFF	TGTGCCATCAAAGTAGGGACACTATCCACCGGGGAGCTGTTTTTT
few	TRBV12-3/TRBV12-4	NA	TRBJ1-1	CASSLWADEAFF	TGTGCCAGCAGTTTATGGGCAGATGAAGCTTTCTTT
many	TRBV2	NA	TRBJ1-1	CASSPLGNTEAFF	TGTGCCAGCAGCCCGCTGGGGAACACTGAAGCTTTCTTT
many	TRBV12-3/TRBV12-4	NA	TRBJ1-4	CASSGPPSTNEKLFF	TGTGCCAGCAGCGGTCCACCTTCCACTAATGAAAAACTGTTTTTT
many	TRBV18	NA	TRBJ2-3	CASIPTGSTDTQYF	TGTGCCAGCATCCCGACAGGTAGCACAGATACGCAGTATTTT
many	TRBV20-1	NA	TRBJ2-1	CSVDSGGGYNEQFF	TGCAGTGTCGACAGCGGAGGAGGATACAATGAGCAGTTCTTC
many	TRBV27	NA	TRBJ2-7	CASSLQGTSYEQYF	TGTGCCAGCAGTTTACAGGGAACCTCCTACGAGCAGTACTTC
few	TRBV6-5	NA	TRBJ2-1	CASSYSTPPTSGEQFF	TGTGCCAGCAGTTACTCGACCCCGCCGACGTCGGGTGAGCAGTTCTTC
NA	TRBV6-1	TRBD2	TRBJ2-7	CASSEGLASSYEQYF	TGTGCCAGCAGTGAGGGACTAGCGTCCTCCTACGAGCAGTACTTC
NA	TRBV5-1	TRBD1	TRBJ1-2	CASRPSLQGAYGYTF	TGCGCCAGCAGGCCAAGCCTCCAGGGGGCCTATGGCTACACCTTC
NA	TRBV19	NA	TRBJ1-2	CASTPSIGPGLYGYTF	TGTGCCAGTACCCCCTCGATCGGGCCAGGGCTCTATGGCTACACCTTC
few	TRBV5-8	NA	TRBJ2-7	CASPHRDNFYEQYF	TGTGCCAGCCCACACAGGGATAATTTCTACGAGCAGTACTTC
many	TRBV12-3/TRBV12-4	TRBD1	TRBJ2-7	CASSPRTGAGEQYF	TGTGCCAGCAGTCCAAGGACAGGGGCTGGTGAGCAGTACTTC
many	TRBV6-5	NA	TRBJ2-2	CASSYYPPETTATGELFF	TGTGCCAGCAGTTACTACCCCCCCGAGACAACCGCCACCGGGGAGCTGTTTTTT
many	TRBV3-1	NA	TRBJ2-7	CASSQAPGVGRGSSYEQYF	TGTGCCAGCAGCCAAGCGCCTGGGGTCGGAAGGGGGAGCTCCTACGAGCAGTACTTC
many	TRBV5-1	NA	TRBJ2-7	CASSQGGNPSYEQYF	TGCGCCAGCAGCCAGGGGGGAAACCCCTCCTACGAGCAGTACTTC
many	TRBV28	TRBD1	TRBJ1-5	CASRETGVSNQPQHF	TGTGCCAGCAGAGAAACAGGGGTTAGCAATCAGCCCCAGCATTTT
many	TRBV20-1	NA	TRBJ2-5	CSATGLIQETQYF	TGCAGTGCGACGGGACTGATACAAGAGACCCAGTACTTC
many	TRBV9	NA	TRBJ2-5	CASSVGRETRETQYF	TGTGCCAGCAGCGTCGGAAGAGAGACGCGGGAGACCCAGTACTTC
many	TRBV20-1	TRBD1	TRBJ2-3	CSALQGGGFHTQYF	TGCAGTGCCCTACAGGGGGGTGGGTTTCATACGCAGTATTTT
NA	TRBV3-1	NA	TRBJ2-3	CASSRDGDTQYF	TGTGCCAGCAGTCGGGACGGCGATACGCAGTATTTT
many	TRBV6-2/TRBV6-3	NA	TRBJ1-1	CASSYSSGGTEAFF	TGTGCCAGCAGTTACTCGTCGGGGGGCACTGAAGCTTTCTTT
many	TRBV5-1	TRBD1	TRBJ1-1	CASSLQGAWNTEAFF	TGCGCCAGCAGCTTACAGGGGGCGTGGAACACTGAAGCTTTCTTT
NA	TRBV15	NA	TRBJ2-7	CATSRVAGEEQYF	TGTGCCACCAGCAGAGTTGCAGGGGAGGAGCAGTACTTC
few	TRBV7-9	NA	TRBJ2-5	CASSPLLLRYQETQYF	TGTGCCAGCAGCCCCCTCCTGCTTCGGTACCAAGAGACCCAGTACTTC
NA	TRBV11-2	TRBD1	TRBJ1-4	CASSKTGGDNEKLFF	TGTGCCAGCAGCAAGACAGGGGGGGATAATGAAAAACTGTTTTTT
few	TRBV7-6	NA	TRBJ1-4	CASSSGRGDEKLFF	TGTGCCAGCAGCTCAGGACGGGGGGATGAAAAACTGTTTTTT
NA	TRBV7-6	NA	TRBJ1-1	CASSLVGKVGEAFF	TGTGCCAGCAGCTTAGTCGGGAAGGTGGGTGAAGCTTTCTTT
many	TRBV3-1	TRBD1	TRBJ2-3	CASSQQGADTQYF	TGTGCCAGCAGCCAGCAGGGGGCAGATACGCAGTATTTT
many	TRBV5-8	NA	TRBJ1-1	CASSLEVGNTEAFF	TGTGCCAGCAGCTTGGAGGTTGGGAACACTGAAGCTTTCTTT
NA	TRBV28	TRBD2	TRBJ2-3	CASSLSAGLAPDTQYF	TGTGCCAGCAGTTTATCGGCGGGACTAGCACCAGATACGCAGTATTTT
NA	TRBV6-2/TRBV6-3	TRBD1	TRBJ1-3	CASSAGDRGLGNTIYF	TGTGCCAGCAGTGCCGGGGACAGGGGGCTTGGAAACACCATATATTTT
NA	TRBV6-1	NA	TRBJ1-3	CASSSPTRTIYF	TGTGCCAGCAGTAGCCCGACACGGACCATATATTTT
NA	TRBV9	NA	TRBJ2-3	CASSYNDGTDTQYF	TGTGCCAGCAGCTACAACGACGGCACAGATACGCAGTATTTT
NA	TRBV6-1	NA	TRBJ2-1	CASSGPPGSLSSYNEQFF	TGTGCCAGCAGTGGCCCTCCGGGCTCTCTTAGCTCCTACAATGAGCAGTTCTTC
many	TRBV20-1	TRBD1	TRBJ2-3	CSAGARSRDRAKTDTQYF	TGCAGTGCCGGAGCTCGTTCGCGGGACAGGGCAAAGACAGATACGCAGTATTTT